This T cell receptor beta chain was documented in a study of blood T cells in healthy people across ages. Study background: Every two T cells gave about one barcoded beta molecule via template switching.

The germline V gene has CDR1 SQVTM and CDR2 ANQGSEA. The CDR3 runs 10 residues. V was trimmed by 5 bases and J by 9 bases, leaving 8 bases between them. General observations from the study: Not knowing donor CMV status may have confounded expanded clonotype changes.

In this sample, this clonotype turned up a few times. Its antigen is still unknown. Through a sample-barcoded 5' primer and a J-beta primer mix, a second PCR was run for roughly 6 to 11 cycles. TCRdb fed the 5' RACE reads into MiXCR, producing one record per CDR3 protein. This sample has over a million distinct CDR3 sequences, with almost 25% found just once. This sample also belongs to another study, concerning T cells of mothers and their children. That paper notes: The second PCR's M1S primer added sample barcodes and 2-4 random nucleotides. Related mother-child pairs shared slightly more overlap than unrelated pairs, but the difference was non-significant.

The chain couples TRBV29-1 to TRBJ2-1; D unresolved. The sequence came from a girl aged 2 to 9 in good health. Specimen: blood. The CDR3: CSVTDPEQFF. CDR3 nucleotides: TGCAGCGTTACGGACCCTGAGCAGTTCTTC.